The 19 T cell receptor beta chains below were found in one sample sequenced in a study of T cells after yellow fever vaccination (dated by TCRdb to between 2017 and 2020). Preparation of the library involved 5' RACE. The instrument given in TCRdb is Illumina NovaSeq 6000. TCRdb trimmed the raw reads at Q25, called clones with MiXCR and kept productive beta chains. Every CDR3 protein is listed once, alongside the most common genes and DNA of its rows. The sample records nearly 300,000 distinct CDR3 sequences, roughly 9% of which are singletons. Clones ranked in the top ten supply about 3.7% of the sample. What the treatment or condition label conveys for this sample: live attenuated yellow fever vaccine strain. Material: CD4+ T cells sorted from PBMCs, obtained 5 days after the yellow fever booster vaccination. Receptor source: a man between 18 and 29 years old who received the YFV17D yellow fever vaccine.

There are a few counts of this clonotype. The chain carries TRBV20-1 and TRBJ2-3, with a possible D match to TRBD2 (5 bases). Germline V gene lookup returns CDR1 DFQATT and CDR2 SNEGSKA (reference sequence). V dropped 3 bases and J dropped 5 bases, with 18 bases sitting between them. The CDR3 has 15 residues. As DNA, the CDR3 is TGCAGTGCTAGTTTGAGGGAGCCGGGCGGAGATACGCAGTATTTT. This sequence encodes CSASLREPGGDTQYF.

At least ten counts were recorded for this clonotype. V usage is TRBV7-2 and J usage is TRBJ2-3; 10 positions match TRBD1. This CDR3 comprises 16 residues. Germline V gene data show CDR1 as SGHTA and CDR2 as FQGNSA. The junction had 8 bases not matched to a gene; V was cut back by 6 bases and J by 2 bases. CDR3: CASSLTGTGDTDTQYF. CDR3 bases: TGTGCCAGCAGTTTAACCGGGACAGGGGACACAGATACGCAGTATTTT.

The chain employs TRBV12-5 and TRBJ1-1; D is perhaps TRBD1 (5 bases). There are 13 residues in the CDR3. V lost 2 bases to trimming and J lost 7 bases, with 11 bases between them. Germline lookup yields CDR1 LGHNT and CDR2 FRNRAP. The CDR3 protein is CASGLLGGDEAFF. CDR3 DNA: TGTGCTAGTGGTTTGCTCGGGGGGGATGAAGCTTTCTTT.

This clonotype was detected only a few times. This rearrangement joins TRBV12-3 or TRBV12-4 to TRBJ2-1; 10 nucleotides match TRBD1. The V segment lost 7 bases and the J segment 4 bases; nucleotides outside the gene matches: 4. The CDR3 covers 14 residues. Written as DNA, the CDR3 is TGTGCCAGCAAAGGACAGGGGGTTTACAATGAGCAGTTCTTC. It is translated as CASKGQGVYNEQFF.

The chain joins TRBV7-2 to TRBJ2-7; tentative D call: TRBD2 (5 bases). V lost 5 bases and J lost 2, with 13 bases in between. The CDR3 loop spans 14 amino acids. From germline, CDR1 is SGHTA and CDR2 FQGNSA. CDR3 region: CASSRNSGPYEQYF. CDR3 nucleotide sequence: TGTGCCAGCAGCAGGAACAGCGGTCCCTACGAGCAGTACTTC.

CDR3 sequence (DNA): TGTGCCAGCAGCTTGGACACCCATAGCACAGATACGCAGTATTTT. Residues: CASSLDTHSTDTQYF. This chain connects TRBV7-3 to TRBJ2-3, with D possibly TRBD1 on 5 matching bases. Trimming took 3 bases from V and 0 from J, leaving 10 bases between them. CDR3 length: 15 amino acids. CDR1 is SGHTA and CDR2 is FQGTGA in the germline V gene.

For the CDR3, the DNA is TGTGCCACGGGAAGGGCGGGCACAGATACGCAGTATTTT. Its translation is CATGRAGTDTQYF. The chain carries TRBV24-1 and TRBJ2-3, with D hard to call. This CDR3 region has 13 residues. Germline V lookup: CDR1 KGHDR, CDR2 SFDVKD. The V gene lost 10 bases and the J gene lost 1 base, with 11 bases spanning the gap.

The chain recombines TRBV5-1 with TRBJ2-5, with unresolved D. Germline lookup yields CDR1 SGHRS and CDR2 YFSETQ. The CDR3 length is 14 residues. V lost 0 bases and J lost 5, with 11 bases in between. CDR3 sequence reads: CASSLVSLGETQYF. CDR3 DNA: TGCGCCAGCAGCTTGGTTTCCTTGGGGGAGACCCAGTACTTC.

The chain recombines TRBV7-2 with TRBJ2-7, with TRBD2 matching 9 bases. The CDR3 extends over 15 amino acids. V lost 5 bases to trimming and J lost 9 bases; unmatched junction nucleotides: 14. Germline CDR1 reads SGHTA; CDR2 reads FQGNSA. CDR3 nucleotides: TGTGCCAGCAGCCTCGCGGGGGGGCGGACAACACCGCAGTACGTC. It yields the protein CASSLAGGRTTPQYV.

Ten or more counts support this clonotype. This chain joins TRBV5-1 and TRBJ2-1; possibly TRBD1 for D (5 bases). The ends were cut back, 0 bases at V and 7 bases at J, with 17 bases in the middle. The CDR3 runs to 16 residues. Germline V gene sequence: CDR1 SGHRS, CDR2 YFSETQ. The CDR3 protein is CASSLEVVLSGNEQFF. In nucleotides, the CDR3 is TGCGCCAGCAGCTTGGAGGTGGTCCTCTCAGGGAATGAGCAGTTCTTC.

This clonotype appeared a few times. The chain employs TRBV20-1 and TRBJ2-7, with 8 bases matching TRBD2. After removal of 0 bases from V and 1 base from J, the junction contained 5 bases not matched to a gene. This CDR3 comprises 15 residues. From germline, CDR1 is DFQATT and CDR2 SNEGSKA (reference sequence). CDR3 protein: CSARDPGGGSYEQYF. The DNA of the CDR3 is TGCAGTGCTAGAGACCCCGGGGGGGGTTCCTACGAGCAGTACTTC.

This clonotype was observed a handful of times. The chain joins TRBV6-6 to TRBJ1-1; D is unresolved. CDR1 and CDR2 (germline): MNHNY, SVGAGI (reference sequence). The CDR3 has 13 residues. The V and J ends lost 0 bases and 3 bases respectively, with 5 bases between them. The DNA for the CDR3 is TGTGCCAGCAGTTACTCTGAGGACACTGAAGCTTTCTTT. This translates into CASSYSEDTEAFF.

The chain links TRBV7-2 to TRBJ2-5, with D possibly being TRBD1 (5 bases). The V gene's germline CDR1 is SGHTA and CDR2 FQGNSA. The CDR3 is 15 residues long. The germline V and J ends were trimmed by 3 bases and 5 bases, with 16 bases remaining between them. In DNA form, the CDR3 reads TGTGCCAGCAGCTTTCAGTCAGGGATCATGGAGACCCAGTACTTC. Protein sequence: CASSFQSGIMETQYF.

The J gene is TRBJ1-6, the V gene TRBV6-4; 7 nucleotides line up with TRBD1. The CDR3 covers 15 residues. Germline V gene lookup returns CDR1 MRHNA and CDR2 SNTAGT. The V segment lost 6 bases and the J segment 7 bases; nucleotides outside the gene matches: 9. Here the CDR3 reads CASSLEQGTNSPLHF. The CDR3 nucleotides read TGTGCCAGCAGCTTGGAACAGGGGACGAATTCACCCCTCCACTTT.

This clonotype has only one observation. The chain links TRBV4-3 to TRBJ1-2; D gene uncertain. The V and J ends lost 0 bases and 4 bases respectively, with 12 bases between them. The CDR3 is made up of 15 amino acids. The germline CDR1 and CDR2 sequences are LGHNA and YSLEER. This CDR3 reads CASSQEIPAGYGYTF. For the CDR3, the DNA is TGCGCCAGCAGCCAAGAAATCCCGGCGGGCTATGGCTACACCTTC.

The chain joins TRBV4-1 to TRBJ1-2; D gene uncertain. The V end was cut by 0 bases, the J end by 6 bases, with 11 bases between. The CDR3 runs 14 residues. The germline CDR1 and CDR2 sequences are MGHRA and YSYEKL. The CDR3 coding sequence is TGCGCCAGCAGCCAAGAGGCCAGACCCCATGGCTACACCTTC. Protein product: CASSQEARPHGYTF.

The sample holds a few counts of this clonotype. The chain uses TRBV9 and TRBJ2-6; no firm D call. This CDR3 spans 14 amino acids. Trimming took off 4 bases at V and 0 bases at J, with 5 bases between the two ends. The germline V gene encodes CDR1 SGDLS and CDR2 YYNGEE. The CDR3 loop is CASSPISGANVLTF. CDR3 nucleotides: TGTGCCAGCAGCCCAATCTCTGGGGCCAACGTCCTGACTTTC.

This clonotype showed up just a few times. V and J are TRBV20-1 and TRBJ1-5; D might be TRBD1 (5 bases). Germline CDR1 reads DFQATT; CDR2 reads SNEGSKA (reference sequence). Trimming took off 3 bases at V and 4 bases at J, with 13 bases between the two ends. The CDR3 totals 14 residues. The CDR3: CSARWVGGNQPQHF. CDR3 in DNA: TGCAGTGCTAGGTGGGTGGGGGGGAATCAGCCCCAGCATTTT.

This clonotype was detected only a few times. The V and J genes are TRBV5-1 and TRBJ2-1; 11 bases fit TRBD1. J gave up 8 bases and V 5 bases, and 6 bases lay outside the gene matches. Germline-derived CDR1 and CDR2 are SGHRS and YFSETQ. The CDR3 loop spans 14 amino acids. The CDR3 DNA follows: TGCGCCAGCAGAAGAGGACAGGGGGCGGATGAGCAGTTCTTC. Protein sequence: CASRRGQGADEQFF.